This T cell receptor (beta chain) is drawn from a study of cytomegalovirus exposure and HLA in healthy donors. Trimming removed 6 bases from V and 4 bases from J, with 10 bases in between. This CDR3 is 12 amino acids long. Germline V gene sequence: CDR1 SGDLS, CDR2 YYNGEE. PCR was performed using 60 Vbeta and 13 Jbeta primers. Profiling relied on immunoSEQ multiplex PCR, and the TCRdb table lists in-frame clones only, not all of them. The repertoire holds about 150,000 clones, with under 70% as singletons. Concerning this clone itself: Its antigen is undetermined.

As for the donors, each was a healthy bone marrow donor. General study findings and limits: Rates of TCR association differed by HLA locus in a later analysis, with DRB1 highest and HLA-C lowest.

The TCR was taken from a woman aged 30 to 39 in good health and CMV-seropositive. Sequencing input: PBMCs. V and J are TRBV9 and TRBJ1-2; TRBD1 is a possible D gene (6 bases). The CDR3 here is CASKGQIYGYTF. CDR3 bases: TGTGCCAGCAAAGGACAGATCTATGGCTACACCTTC. Combining the CDR3 with reference TRBV9 and TRBJ1-2 gives the whole variable domain DSGVTQTPKHLITATGQRVTLRCSPRSGDLSVYWYQQSLDQGLQFLIQYYNGEERAKGNILERFSAQQFPDLHSELNLSSLELGDSALYFCASKGQIYGYTFGSGTRLTVV.